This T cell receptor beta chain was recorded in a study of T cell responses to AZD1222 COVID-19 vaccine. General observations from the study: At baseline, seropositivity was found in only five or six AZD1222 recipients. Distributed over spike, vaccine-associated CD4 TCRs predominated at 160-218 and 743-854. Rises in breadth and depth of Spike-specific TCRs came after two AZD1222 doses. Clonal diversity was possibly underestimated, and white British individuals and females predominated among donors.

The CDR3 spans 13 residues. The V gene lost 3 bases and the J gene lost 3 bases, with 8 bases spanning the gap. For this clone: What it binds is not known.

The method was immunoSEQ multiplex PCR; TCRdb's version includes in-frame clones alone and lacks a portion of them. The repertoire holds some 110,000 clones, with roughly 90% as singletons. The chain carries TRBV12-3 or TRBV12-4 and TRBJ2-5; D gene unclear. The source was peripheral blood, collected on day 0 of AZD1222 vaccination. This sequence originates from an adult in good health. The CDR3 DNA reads TGTGCCAGCAGTTTCTGGCAGAAAGAGACCCAGTACTTC. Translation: CASSFWQKETQYF.